This TCR beta chain appears in the sequencing data of a study of T cell repertoires in cytomegalovirus infection. Study observations and caveats: There were HLA-C-restricted CMV-specific TCR beta clonotypes dominating the ex vivo response. Identification of carriers of CMV plus the relevant HLA was achieved through cumulative public TCR beta family frequency.

This clonotype was observed a handful of times. The antigen is unknown. TCRdb re-analysed the reads in MiXCR, keeping a single row per CDR3 protein. The sample shows about 770,000 distinct CDR3 sequences, 25% to 35% of them seen only once. This specimen consisted of cultured CD8+ T cells from PBMCs, obtained from culture after CMV antigen stimulation. The origin of this receptor is a human donor in good health (CMV status not recorded). Some clones in this sample may be carry-over from other donors' samples.

CDR3 bases: TGTGCCAGCAGCTTAGAGAGCTTATCCAATTCACCCCTCCACTTT. Protein product: CASSLESLSNSPLHF. This chain links TRBV7-6 with TRBJ1-6, with unresolved D. With 1 base removed from V and 7 bases from J, the gap between germline ends came to 11 bases. CDR1 is SGHVS and CDR2 is FNYEAQ in the germline V gene. This CDR3 spans 15 amino acids.